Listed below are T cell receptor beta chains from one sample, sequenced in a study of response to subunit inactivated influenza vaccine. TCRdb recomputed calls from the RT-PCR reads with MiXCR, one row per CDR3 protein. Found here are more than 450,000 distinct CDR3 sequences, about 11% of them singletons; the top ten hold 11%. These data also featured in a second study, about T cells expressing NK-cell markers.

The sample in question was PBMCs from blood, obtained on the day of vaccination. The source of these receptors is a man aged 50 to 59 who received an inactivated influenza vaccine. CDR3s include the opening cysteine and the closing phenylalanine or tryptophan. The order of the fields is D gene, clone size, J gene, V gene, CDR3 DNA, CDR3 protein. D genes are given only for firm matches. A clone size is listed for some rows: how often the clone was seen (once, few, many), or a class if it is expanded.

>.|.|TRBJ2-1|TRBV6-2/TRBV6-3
TGTGCCAGCAGTTACCAACGCAGGAGCTCCTACAATGAGCAGTTCTTC
CASSYQRRSSYNEQFF
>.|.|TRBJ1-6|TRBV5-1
TGCGCCAGCAGCTCGGCACAAAGGTCCCTTTCACCCCTCCACTTT
CASSSAQRSLSPLHF
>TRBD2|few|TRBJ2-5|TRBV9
TGTGCCAGCAGCGGCGAGCGGGGGGGCGGGACCCAGTACTTC
CASSGERGGGTQYF
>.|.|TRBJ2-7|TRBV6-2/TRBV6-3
TGTGCCAGCAGTAGGAGGCCCTACGAGCAGTACTTC
CASSRRPYEQYF
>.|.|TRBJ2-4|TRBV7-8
TGTGCCAGCAGCCCCTCCCCCGACAAAGGGGACATTCAGTACTTC
CASSPSPDKGDIQYF
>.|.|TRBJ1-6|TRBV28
TGTGCCAGCAGTAGGACGACACCCCTCCACTTT
CASSRTTPLHF
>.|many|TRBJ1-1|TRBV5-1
TGCGCCAGCAGCTTTATGGCCAGGGCGATGAACACTGAAGCTTTCTTT
CASSFMARAMNTEAFF
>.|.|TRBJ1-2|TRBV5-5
TGTGCCAGCAGGCGAGGGGCAGTTGAAAGAGGGAACTATGGCTACACCTTC
CASRRGAVERGNYGYTF
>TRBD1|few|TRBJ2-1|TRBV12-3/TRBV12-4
TGTGCCAGCAGTTACGGGACAGGGGATGAGCAGTTCTTC
CASSYGTGDEQFF
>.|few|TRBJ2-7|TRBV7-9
TGTGCCAGCAGCTTAGGGCTAACCAACTTGCGAGCCGAGCAGTACTTC
CASSLGLTNLRAEQYF
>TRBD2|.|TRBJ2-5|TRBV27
TGTGCCAGAGCGGGAACATCCGTCGGGCAAGAGACCCAGTACTTC
CARAGTSVGQETQYF
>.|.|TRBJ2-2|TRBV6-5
TGTGCCAGCAGTTACTCGGACGGAAACCCCGGGGAGCTGTTTTTT
CASSYSDGNPGELFF
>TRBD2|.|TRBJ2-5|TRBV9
TGTGCCAGCTCCCCAACTAGCGGCTCTCAAGAGACCCAGTACTTC
CASSPTSGSQETQYF
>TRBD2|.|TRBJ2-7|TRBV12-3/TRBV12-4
TGTGCCAGCAGGGGCCCGGGGGAGGGGCGCCCCTACGAGCAGTACTTC
CASRGPGEGRPYEQYF
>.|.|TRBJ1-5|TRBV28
TGTGCCAGCAGCGCCCGCGCAGGTACGAGTCAGCCCCAGCATTTT
CASSARAGTSQPQHF
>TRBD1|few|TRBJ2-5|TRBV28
TGTGCCAGCAGTCAGATTGGACAGGGTGTGGAGACCCAGTACTTC
CASSQIGQGVETQYF
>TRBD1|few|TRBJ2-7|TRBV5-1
TGCGCCAGCAGCGAGGGACAGGGGGCATCCTACGAGCAGTACTTC
CASSEGQGASYEQYF
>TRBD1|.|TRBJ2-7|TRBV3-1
TGTGCCAGCAGCCAAGTCCAACAGGGGGCTTACGAGCAGTACTTC
CASSQVQQGAYEQYF
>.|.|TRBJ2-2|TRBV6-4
TGTGCCAGCAGTGACCGAGACGCCGGGGAGCTGTTTTTT
CASSDRDAGELFF
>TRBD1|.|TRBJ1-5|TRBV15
TGTGCCACCAGCAGAGGCAGGGGGCTATGGCCCCAGCATTTT
CATSRGRGLWPQHF
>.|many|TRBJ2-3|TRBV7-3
TGTGCCAGCAGCCCCCTAGGGGGAAGCGGGAAAGGCGGCACAGATACGCAGTATTTT
CASSPLGGSGKGGTDTQYF
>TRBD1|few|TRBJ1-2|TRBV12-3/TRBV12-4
TGTGCCAGCAGTTATAGAAGGGACAGGGCCCAAGGCTACACCTTC
CASSYRRDRAQGYTF
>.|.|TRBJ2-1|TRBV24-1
TGTGCCACCAGTGATTCGGCCCGCTCCAATGAGCAGTTCTTC
CATSDSARSNEQFF
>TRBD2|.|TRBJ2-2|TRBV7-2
TGTGCCAGCAGCCTATTGGGAGGGGCCACCGGGGAGCTGTTTTTT
CASSLLGGATGELFF
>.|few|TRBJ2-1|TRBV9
TGTGCCAGCAGCGGGACTATATCAAATGAGCAGTTCTTC
CASSGTISNEQFF
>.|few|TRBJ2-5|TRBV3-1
TGTGCCAGCAGCCATGGGTGGGCTGCACAAGAGACCCAGTACTTC
CASSHGWAAQETQYF
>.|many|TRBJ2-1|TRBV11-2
TGTGCCAGCAGCTTAGATGCCAGGGCCAGCTCCTACAATGAGCAGTTCTTC
CASSLDARASSYNEQFF
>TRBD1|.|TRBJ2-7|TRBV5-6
TGTGCCAGCAGCTTTTCCGGCAGGGGGAACGAGCAGTACTTC
CASSFSGRGNEQYF
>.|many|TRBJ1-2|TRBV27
TGTGCCAGCAGTTCCGCACTGACCTATGGCTACACCTTC
CASSSALTYGYTF
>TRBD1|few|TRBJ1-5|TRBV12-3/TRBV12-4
TGTGCCAGCACCCCTGGGAGACAGGGGGGAAAACAGCCCCAGCATTTT
CASTPGRQGGKQPQHF
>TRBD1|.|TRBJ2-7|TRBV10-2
TGCGCCATCCGACAGGGGAGCGAGCAGTACTTC
CAIRQGSEQYF
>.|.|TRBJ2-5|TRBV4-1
TGCGCCAGCAGCCATGGGAGAAAGCAAGGAGAGACCCAGTACTTC
CASSHGRKQGETQYF
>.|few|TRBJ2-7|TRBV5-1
TGCGCCAGCTCTCCGGGGGTAGGACTTTACGAGCAGTACTTC
CASSPGVGLYEQYF
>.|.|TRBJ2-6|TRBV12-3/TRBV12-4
TGTGCCAGCAGTATTGGACCGAGCTCTGGGGCCAACGTCCTGACTTTC
CASSIGPSSGANVLTF
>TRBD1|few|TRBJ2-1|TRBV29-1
TGCAGCGTTGGACAGGGGTCCTACAATGAGCAGTTCTTC
CSVGQGSYNEQFF
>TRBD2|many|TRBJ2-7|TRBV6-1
TGTGCCAGCGGACTAGCGGCTTACGAGCAGTACTTC
CASGLAAYEQYF
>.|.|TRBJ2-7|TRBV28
TGTGCCAGCGCGCAGAGGCTGAGAGTCTTC
CASAQRLRVF
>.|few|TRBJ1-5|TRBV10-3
TGTGCCATCAGTGAGTCGATAGGAGGTAATCAGCCCCAGCATTTT
CAISESIGGNQPQHF
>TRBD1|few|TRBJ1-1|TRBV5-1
TGCGCCAGTCAAACAGGGGCGGGCACTGAAGCTTTCTTT
CASQTGAGTEAFF
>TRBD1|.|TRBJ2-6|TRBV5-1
TGCGCCAGCAGCTGGACCGGGACAGGCTCTGGGGCCAACGTCCTGACTTTC
CASSWTGTGSGANVLTF
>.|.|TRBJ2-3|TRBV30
TGTGCCTGGACGGGTGGCGGGGCTAGCACAGATACGCAGTATTTT
CAWTGGGASTDTQYF
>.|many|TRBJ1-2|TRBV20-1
TGCAGTGCTAGAGAGGACAGACTCTATGGCTACACCTTC
CSAREDRLYGYTF
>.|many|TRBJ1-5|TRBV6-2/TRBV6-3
TGTGCCAGCAGTTGGGAATCCCTGGTGGGCAATCAGCCCCAGCATTTT
CASSWESLVGNQPQHF
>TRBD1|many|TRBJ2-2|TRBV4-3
TGCGCCAGCAGCCAGGGGACAGGGGGCGGTACCGGGGAGCTGTTTTTT
CASSQGTGGGTGELFF
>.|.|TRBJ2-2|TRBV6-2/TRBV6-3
TGTGCCAGCAGCCAGGGGCTCGGCGGGGAGCTGTTTTTT
CASSQGLGGELFF
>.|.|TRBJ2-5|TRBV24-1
TGTGCCACCAGTGATTGGAGGGACAGTCAAGAGACCCAGTACTTC
CATSDWRDSQETQYF
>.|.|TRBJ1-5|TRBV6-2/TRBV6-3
TGTGCCAGCAATGACAGGATCAATCAGCCCCAGCATTTT
CASNDRINQPQHF
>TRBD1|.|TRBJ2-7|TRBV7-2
TGTGCCAGCAGCTTTTCAGGGGGCCCCTACGAGCAGTACTTC
CASSFSGGPYEQYF
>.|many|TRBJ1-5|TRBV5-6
TGTGCCAGCAGCTTGGCCGGCGATTACAATCAGCCCCAGCATTTT
CASSLAGDYNQPQHF